The 5 T cell receptor beta chains below all came from one sample that was sequenced in a study of blood T cell repertoires in COVID-19. The protocol was immunoSEQ multiplex PCR, while the TCRdb copy is restricted to in-frame clones and leaves out a portion. This sample carries 55,000 to 90,000 clones, around 85% of them seen once, and the ten largest clones take 35% to 40%. Material: peripheral blood. All receptors derive from a woman over 75 with active or convalescent COVID-19.

The rearrangement uses TRBV5-1 and TRBJ1-2, with 8 positions matching TRBD1. CDR1 is SGHRS and CDR2 is YFSETQ in the germline V gene. The CDR3 is 16 residues long. V gave up 3 bases and J gave up 8 bases; unmatched junction bases: 15. The CDR3 protein is CASSSYFGQGAGGYTF. As DNA, the CDR3 is TGCGCCAGCAGCTCGTACTTTGGACAGGGAGCGGGCGGCTACACCTTC.

The chain joins TRBV29-1 to TRBJ1-4, with unresolved D. Trimming cost V 7 bases and J 8 bases, with 17 bases left between them. Looked up from germline, CDR1 is SQVTM and CDR2 is ANQGSEA. This CDR3 is built from 13 residues. This chain's CDR3 is CSASWSGREKLFF. The CDR3 coding sequence is TGCAGCGCCTCCTGGTCGGGTAGAGAAAAACTGTTTTTT.

The chain employs TRBV7-9 and TRBJ2-3; TRBD1 might be the D (5 bases). The length of the CDR3 is 15 residues. Trimming cost V 6 bases and J 2 bases, with 15 bases left between them. From germline, CDR1 is SEHNR and CDR2 FQNEAQ (reference sequence). The CDR3 nucleotides are TGTGCCAGCAGGGACACTGACGGTCTCACAGATACGCAGTATTTT. Amino acids: CASRDTDGLTDTQYF.

The rearrangement links TRBV19 to TRBJ2-2; D remains unclear. Germline loops: CDR1 LNHDA, CDR2 SQIVND (reference sequence). The CDR3 covers 13 residues. The V end lost 5 bases, the J end lost 5 bases, and 9 bases lay between the germline ends. The CDR3 DNA follows: TGTGCCAGTAGTTCTCCCCGGACCGGGGAGCTGTTTTTT. Amino acids: CASSSPRTGELFF.

The chain links TRBV6-2 or TRBV6-3 to TRBJ2-3; possible D gene TRBD1, 7 bases. Trimming cost V 2 bases and J 1 base, with 16 bases left between them. The length of the CDR3 is 17 residues. Germline CDR1 reads MNHEY; CDR2 reads SVGEGT. The CDR3 loop reads CASSYLTGSGGTDTQYF. The CDR3 DNA reads TGTGCCAGCAGTTACCTGACAGGGTCGGGAGGCACAGATACGCAGTATTTT.